This entry is about one TCR beta chain. No antigen is known for it. The entry originates in a study of CXCR3-negative and CXCR3-positive naive CD8 T cells. The CDR3 runs 15 residues. CDR1 is SQVTM and CDR2 is ANQGSEA in the germline V gene. Findings and caveats of the study: Naive CXCR3-positive cells had TRB CDR3s more hydrophobic than those of CXCR3-negative naive cells.

UMI-labeled TRB cDNA libraries were prepared by 5' RACE. TCRdb reprocessed the 5' RACE reads, keeping one entry per CDR3 protein, no DNA. The ten top clones account for 4.3%, within a sample of fewer than 80,000 distinct CDR3 sequences. This sequence originates from a human donor in good health. Some clones in this sample may be carry-over from other donors' samples. V and J are TRBV29-1 and TRBJ1-2; TCRdb picks TRBD1, but there is no DNA to check that call. The source material was naive CXCR3- CD8+ T cells from blood. Subset meaning: CD45RO-CCR7+CD27+CD95- naive CD8+ T cells lacking CXCR3 (TNR3-). CDR3 residues: CSVEEGASPNYGYTF.